The TCR beta chain described here comes from a study of cytomegalovirus exposure and HLA in healthy donors. Turning to the study itself: Samples from HLA-typed donors yielded around 79 million unique TCRs in an early data release. Points from the study as a whole: TCR beta V segments were, for the most part, productive about 87% or about 30% of the time in an earlier analysis. Published work reported that the classifier diagnosed cytomegalovirus status with high specificity and sensitivity. One later analysis reportedly identified an Asian-associated ancestry cluster that showed fewer N-insertions than the roughly 700-donor mean.

About this clone itself: Its specificity is not known.

V shed 1 base and J shed 9 bases, with 10 bases lying between them. Germline V gene lookup returns CDR1 SGHTA and CDR2 FQGTGA. The length of the CDR3 is 13 residues. 60 Vbeta and 13 Jbeta primers were used in PCR. TCRdb keeps only in-frame clones here, not all; method: immunoSEQ multiplex PCR. The sample carries roughly 170,000 clones, approximately 81% recorded once. The origin of this receptor is a woman under 40 in good health and CMV-seronegative. The specimen sequenced was PBMCs. The chain carries TRBV7-3 and TRBJ2-1; D might be TRBD2 (5 bases). In DNA, the CDR3 is TGTGCCAGCAGCTTAAACTCGGGGTCTGAGCAGTTCTTC. Amino acid sequence: CASSLNSGSEQFF.